This T cell receptor beta chain is drawn from a study of OX40 agonist ivuxolimab in advanced cancers. Study-level background: People in dose escalation had one of these cancers: hepatocellular carcinoma, melanoma, renal cell or head and neck cancer.

There are 11 residues in the CDR3. V was clipped by 5 bases and J by 2 bases, with 6 bases between them. Germline lookup yields CDR1 GTSNPN and CDR2 SVGIG (reference sequence). Broader study findings: Some of the nonresponding patients also showed low levels of normalized T-cell clonal expansion. The mean number of expanded clones was higher in CD8+ T cells than in CD4+.

Method: immunoSEQ multiplex PCR; TCRdb's copy keeps in-frame clones and lacks some. The table records some 79,000 clones, about 94% of them present only once. This clone was counted only a few times. The antigen remains unidentified. The material was CD4+ or CD8+ T cells sorted from blood, obtained in a trial of the OX40 agonist ivuxolimab. The receptor was isolated from an adult with an advanced solid tumor such as melanoma, head and neck, liver or kidney cancer. V and J are TRBV30 and TRBJ1-2; no reliable D call. The CDR3, as DNA: TGTGCCTGGCAGGAGAACTATGGCTACACCTTC. Encoded protein: CAWQENYGYTF.